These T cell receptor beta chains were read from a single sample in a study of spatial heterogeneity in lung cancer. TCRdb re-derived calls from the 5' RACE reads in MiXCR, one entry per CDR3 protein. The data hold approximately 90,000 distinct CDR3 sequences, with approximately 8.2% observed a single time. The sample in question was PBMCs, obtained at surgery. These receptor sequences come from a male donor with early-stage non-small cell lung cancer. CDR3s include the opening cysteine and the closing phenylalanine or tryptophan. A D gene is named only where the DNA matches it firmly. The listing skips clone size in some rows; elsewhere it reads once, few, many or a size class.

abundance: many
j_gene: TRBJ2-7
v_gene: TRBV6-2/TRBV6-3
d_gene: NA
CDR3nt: TGTGCCAGCAGTCGCGGAGGGGAGCAGTACTTC
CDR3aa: CASSRGGEQYF

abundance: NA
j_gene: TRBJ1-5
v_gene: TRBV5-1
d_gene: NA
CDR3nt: TGCGCCAGCAGCTTGGGGGCCCCCAATCAGCCCCAGCATTTT
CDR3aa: CASSLGAPNQPQHF

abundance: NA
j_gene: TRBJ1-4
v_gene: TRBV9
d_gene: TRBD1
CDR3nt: TGTGCCAGCAGCGGGGACAGATCGAGGGTAAATGAAAAACTGTTTTTT
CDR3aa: CASSGDRSRVNEKLFF

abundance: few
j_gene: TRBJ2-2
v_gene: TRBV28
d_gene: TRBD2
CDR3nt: TGTGCCAGCAGTTTATCTAGCGGGAGTTTTGCCGGGGAGCTGTTTTTT
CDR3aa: CASSLSSGSFAGELFF

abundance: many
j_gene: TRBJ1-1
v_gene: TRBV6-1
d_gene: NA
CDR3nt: TGTGCCAGCAGTGAATCCCCGCGGAAGGGTACTGAAGCTTTCTTT
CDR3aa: CASSESPRKGTEAFF

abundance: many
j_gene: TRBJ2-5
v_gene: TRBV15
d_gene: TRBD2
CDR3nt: TGTGCCACCACACTAGCGGGAGGTTATGAAGAGACCCAGTACTTC
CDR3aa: CATTLAGGYEETQYF

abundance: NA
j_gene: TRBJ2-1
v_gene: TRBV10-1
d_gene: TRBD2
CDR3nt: TGCGCCAGCAGCTACAGCGGGGATGAGCAGTTCTTC
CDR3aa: CASSYSGDEQFF

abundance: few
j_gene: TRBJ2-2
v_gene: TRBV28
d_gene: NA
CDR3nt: TGTGCCAGCATGGCGGGCGGGAACCGGAACGGGGAGCTGTTTTTT
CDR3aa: CASMAGGNRNGELFF

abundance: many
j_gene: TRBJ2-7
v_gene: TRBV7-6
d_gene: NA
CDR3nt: TGTGCCAGCAGCTTAGCCGGGACTTCCTACGAGCAGTACTTC
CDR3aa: CASSLAGTSYEQYF

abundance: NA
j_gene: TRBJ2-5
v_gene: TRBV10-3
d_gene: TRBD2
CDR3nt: TGTGCCATCAGCGAGGGCCGGGGGGGCGGAGGAGAGACCCAGTACTTC
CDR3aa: CAISEGRGGGGETQYF

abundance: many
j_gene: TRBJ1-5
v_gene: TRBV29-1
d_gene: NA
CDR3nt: TGCAGCGTTGGGGCGGGGGTCAATCAGCCCCAGCATTTT
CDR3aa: CSVGAGVNQPQHF

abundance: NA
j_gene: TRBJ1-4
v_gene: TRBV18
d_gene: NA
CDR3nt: TGTGCCAGCTCACCAGAGACAGAAAAACTGTTTTTT
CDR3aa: CASSPETEKLFF

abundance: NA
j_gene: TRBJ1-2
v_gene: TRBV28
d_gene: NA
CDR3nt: TGTGCCAGCAGTTTGGATCAAGGGGATGTATATGGCTACACCTTC
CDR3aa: CASSLDQGDVYGYTF

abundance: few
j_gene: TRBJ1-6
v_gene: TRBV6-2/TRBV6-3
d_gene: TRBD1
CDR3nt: TGTGCCAGCATCGGGACGAACTCTCGGGACAGGGCTGCGCATTCACCCCTCCACTTT
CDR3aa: CASIGTNSRDRAAHSPLHF

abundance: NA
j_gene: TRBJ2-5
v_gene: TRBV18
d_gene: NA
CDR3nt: TGTGCCAGCTCACCCGGACTCCCCGAGACCCAGTACTTC
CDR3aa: CASSPGLPETQYF

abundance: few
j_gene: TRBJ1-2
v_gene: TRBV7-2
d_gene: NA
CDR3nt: TGTGCCAGCAGCTTAATCTCTTCGCTAGGGGGCTACACCTTC
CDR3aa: CASSLISSLGGYTF

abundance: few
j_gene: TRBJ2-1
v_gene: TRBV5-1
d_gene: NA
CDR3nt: TGCGCCAGCAGCTTGAATCAGCGTGGGGCCTACAATGAGCAGTTCTTC
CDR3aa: CASSLNQRGAYNEQFF

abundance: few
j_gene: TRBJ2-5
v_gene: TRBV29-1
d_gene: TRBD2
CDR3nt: TGCAGCGTTGATGCGCTAGCGGGAGGAGTAGAGACCCAGTACTTC
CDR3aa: CSVDALAGGVETQYF

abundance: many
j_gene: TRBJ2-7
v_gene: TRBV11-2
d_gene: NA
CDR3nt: TGTGCCAGCAGCTTAGATCCGGGGGTGGGATACGAGCAGTACTTC
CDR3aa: CASSLDPGVGYEQYF

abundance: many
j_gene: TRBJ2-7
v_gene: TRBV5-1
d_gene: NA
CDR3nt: TGCGCCAGCAGCTTGGAGGGACTTTACGAGCAGTACTTC
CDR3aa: CASSLEGLYEQYF

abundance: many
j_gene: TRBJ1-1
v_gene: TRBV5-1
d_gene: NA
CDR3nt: TGCGCCAGCAGCTTTCGGACGGATGACGAAGCTTTCTTT
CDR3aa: CASSFRTDDEAFF

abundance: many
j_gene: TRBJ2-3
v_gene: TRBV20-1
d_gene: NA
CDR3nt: TGCAGTGCTAACCGGGGGGCCGTCACAGATACGCAGTATTTT
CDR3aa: CSANRGAVTDTQYF

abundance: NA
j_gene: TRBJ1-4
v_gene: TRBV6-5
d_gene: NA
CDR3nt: TGTGCCAGCGGACGGGGATTTGGTGAAAAACTGTTTTTT
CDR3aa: CASGRGFGEKLFF

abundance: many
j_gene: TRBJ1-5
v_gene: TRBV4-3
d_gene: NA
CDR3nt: TGCGCCAGCAGCCAAGAGTTGTTATCTGGGTCCCAGCATTTT
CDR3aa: CASSQELLSGSQHF

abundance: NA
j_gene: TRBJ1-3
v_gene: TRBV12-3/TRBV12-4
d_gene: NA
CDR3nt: TGTGCCAGCAGACGTGGGAGCTCTGGAAACACCATATATTTT
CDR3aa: CASRRGSSGNTIYF